A selection of T cell receptor beta chains follows, all from one sample in a study of CD8+ T cells in alopecia areata. Here immunoSEQ multiplex PCR was the method, and the copy in TCRdb shows in-frame clones only, minus some. The sample contains about 180,000 clones, roughly 59% of which appear only once. Sequenced here: CD4+ T cells sorted from blood, sampled at week 0. The origin of the receptors is a human donor with alopecia areata. Both conserved end residues are part of each CDR3. A D gene is named only where the DNA matches it firmly. Not every row has a clone size; where given, it reads once, few, many or a size class.

v_gene	abundance	j_gene	d_gene	CDR3aa	CDR3nt
TRBV29-1	.	TRBJ1-1	.	CSVQYRVSYTEAFF	TGCAGCGTCCAATACAGGGTATCCTACACTGAAGCTTTCTTT
TRBV29-1	.	TRBJ1-2	.	CSVEDWNF	TGCAGCGTGGAGGACTGGAACTTC
TRBV6-5	.	TRBJ2-7	TRBD1	CASSQRQGSYEQYF	TGTGCCAGCAGTCAAAGACAGGGTTCTTACGAGCAGTACTTC
TRBV7-2	.	TRBJ1-6	.	CASSHQYSPLHF	TGTGCCAGCAGCCACCAATATTCACCCCTCCACTTT
TRBV4-1	few	TRBJ2-2	.	CASSQLAYSELFF	TGCGCCAGCAGCCAACTAGCCTACTCTGAGCTGTTTTTT
TRBV29-1	few	TRBJ2-7	TRBD1	CSVERLGTGQYF	TGCAGCGTTGAAAGGTTGGGGACAGGGCAGTACTTC
TRBV30	.	TRBJ1-1	TRBD1	CAWRLGDRGGTEAFF	TGTGCCTGGAGATTGGGGGACAGGGGAGGGACTGAAGCTTTCTTT
TRBV4-3	.	TRBJ2-3	.	CASSPRTTDTQYF	TGCGCCAGCAGCCCGAGAACCACAGATACGCAGTATTTT
TRBV30	once	TRBJ1-5	.	CAWDTGPNQPQHF	TGTGCCTGGGATACGGGCCCCAATCAGCCCCAGCATTTT
TRBV2	few	TRBJ1-2	.	CASSETDYGYTF	TGTGCCAGCAGTGAGACAGACTATGGCTACACCTTC
TRBV29-1	.	TRBJ2-2	.	CSVEDPEDPKLGGELFF	TGCAGCGTTGAAGATCCGGAGGATCCCAAATTAGGCGGGGAGCTGTTTTTT
TRBV29-1	few	TRBJ1-1	.	CSVQLGGNTEAFF	TGCAGCGTTCAATTGGGGGGGAACACTGAAGCTTTCTTT
TRBV29-1	.	TRBJ1-1	TRBD1	CSVVRTGSLNTEAFF	TGCAGCGTTGTTCGGACAGGGTCCTTGAACACTGAAGCTTTCTTT
TRBV6-6	.	TRBJ2-5	TRBD1	CASLGDRVETQYF	TGTGCCAGCCTCGGGGACAGGGTGGAGACCCAGTACTTC
TRBV5-1	once	TRBJ1-2	.	CASSPDTNNYGYTF	TGCGCCAGCAGCCCGGACACTAATAACTATGGCTACACCTTC
TRBV15	.	TRBJ2-7	.	CATSRAPGDQQYF	TGTGCCACCAGCAGAGCCCCGGGGGATCAGCAGTACTTC
TRBV25-1	.	TRBJ2-3	.	CASSELGTDTQYF	TGTGCCAGCAGTGAATTAGGGACAGATACGCAGTATTTT
TRBV27	.	TRBJ2-7	TRBD1	CASRPDRASSYEQYF	TGTGCCAGCAGACCCGACAGGGCCTCGTCCTACGAGCAGTACTTC
TRBV28	few	TRBJ1-1	.	CASSLMGMNTEAFF	TGTGCCAGCAGTTTAATGGGCATGAACACTGAAGCTTTCTTT
TRBV29-1	few	TRBJ1-1	TRBD1	CSVRTGGETEAFF	TGCAGCGTTAGGACAGGGGGCGAAACTGAAGCTTTCTTT
TRBV30	few	TRBJ1-2	.	CAWSTTQNYGYTF	TGTGCCTGGAGTACGACCCAGAACTATGGCTACACCTTC
TRBV29-1	.	TRBJ1-2	.	CSDSGPSYNYGYTF	TGCAGCGATTCGGGCCCGTCCTATAACTATGGCTACACCTTC
TRBV29-1	.	TRBJ1-1	.	CSVGRGGTTEAFF	TGCAGCGTTGGGCGGGGGGGAACCACTGAAGCTTTCTTT